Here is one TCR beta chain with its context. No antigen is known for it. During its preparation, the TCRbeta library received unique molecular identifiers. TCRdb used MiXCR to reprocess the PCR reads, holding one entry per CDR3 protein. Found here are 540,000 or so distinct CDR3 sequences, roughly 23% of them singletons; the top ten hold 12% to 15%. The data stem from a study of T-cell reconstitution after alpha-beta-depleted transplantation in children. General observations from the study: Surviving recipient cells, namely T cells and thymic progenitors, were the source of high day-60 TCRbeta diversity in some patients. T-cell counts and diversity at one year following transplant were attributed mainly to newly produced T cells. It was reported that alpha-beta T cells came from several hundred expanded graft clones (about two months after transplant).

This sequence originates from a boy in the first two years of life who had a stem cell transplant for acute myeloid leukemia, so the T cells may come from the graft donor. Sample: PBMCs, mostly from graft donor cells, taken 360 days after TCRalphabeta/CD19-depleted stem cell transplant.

Here the CDR3 reads CAISEGRVSYTF. For the CDR3, the DNA is TGTGCCATCAGTGAAGGGAGGGTGAGCTACACCTTC. The chain employs TRBV10-3 and TRBJ1-2; D is undetermined. Trimming removed 3 bases at V and 9 bases at J, with 11 bases between. This CDR3 region has 12 residues. Germline-derived CDR1 and CDR2 are ENHRY and SYGVKD.